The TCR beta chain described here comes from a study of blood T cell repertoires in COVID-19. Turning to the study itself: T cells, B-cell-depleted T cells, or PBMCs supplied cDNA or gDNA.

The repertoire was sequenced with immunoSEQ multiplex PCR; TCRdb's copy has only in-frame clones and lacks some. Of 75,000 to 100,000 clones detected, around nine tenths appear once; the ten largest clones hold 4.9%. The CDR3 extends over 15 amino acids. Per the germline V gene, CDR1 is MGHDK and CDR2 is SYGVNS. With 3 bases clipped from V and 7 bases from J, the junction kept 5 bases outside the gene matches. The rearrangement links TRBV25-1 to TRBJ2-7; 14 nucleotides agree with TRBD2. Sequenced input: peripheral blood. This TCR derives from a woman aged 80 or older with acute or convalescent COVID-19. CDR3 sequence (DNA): TGTGCCAGCAGTGAGCCGGGACTAGCGGGAGTGGAGCAGTACTTC. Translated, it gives CASSEPGLAGVEQYF.